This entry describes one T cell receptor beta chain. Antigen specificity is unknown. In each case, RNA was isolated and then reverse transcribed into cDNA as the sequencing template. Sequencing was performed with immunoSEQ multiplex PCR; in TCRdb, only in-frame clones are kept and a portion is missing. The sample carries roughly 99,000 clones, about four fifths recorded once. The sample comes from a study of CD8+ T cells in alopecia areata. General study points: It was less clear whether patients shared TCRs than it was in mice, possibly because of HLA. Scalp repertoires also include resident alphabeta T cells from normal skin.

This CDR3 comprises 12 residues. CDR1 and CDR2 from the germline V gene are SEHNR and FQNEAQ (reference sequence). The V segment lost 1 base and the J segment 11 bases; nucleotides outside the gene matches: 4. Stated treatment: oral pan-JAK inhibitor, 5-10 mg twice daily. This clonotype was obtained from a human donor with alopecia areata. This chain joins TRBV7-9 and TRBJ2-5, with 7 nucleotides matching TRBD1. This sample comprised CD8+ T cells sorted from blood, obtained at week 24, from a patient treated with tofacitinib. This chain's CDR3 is CASSLGGDSQYF. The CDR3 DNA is TGTGCCAGCAGCTTAGGAGGGGACAGTCAGTACTTC.